The source of this TCR beta chain is a study of tumor-infiltrating lymphocytes in primary liver carcinoma. Study information: Men and women, 30 to 69 years of age, made up the patients. Spanning 4.2 to 10 cm, the tumors were T1-T3 N0M0.

Priming with a constant-region primer yielded TCR beta cDNA from roughly 490 ng total RNA. Slightly modified ARM-PCR served as the procedure for the TCR beta libraries. These libraries came from three rounds of nested multiplex PCR. The two initial PCR rounds, roughly 10 cycles each, used TRBV1-TRBV30 forward and C-beta reverse primers. Via MiXCR, TCRdb re-called the multiplex PCR reads, giving one row per CDR3 protein. The sample records roughly 100,000 distinct CDR3 sequences, more than 65% being singletons. Extraction of RNA together with DNA used roughly 19-32 mg of unsorted bulk tissue. Regarding the study as a whole: Appearing in all five tumor regions was true of only about 8-24% of top clones.

CDR1 is MDHEN and CDR2 is SYDVKM in the germline V gene. CDR3 size: 14 residues. Comments on this clonotype: Antigen unknown. The junction shows a germline mismatch at one end, possibly a read error.

This clonotype was obtained from a woman aged 55 to 70 with primary liver carcinoma and hepatitis B virus infection. The rearrangement uses TRBV28 and TRBJ2-5, with D unclear. The sequenced sample was liver tumor tissue from sampling region 2. The subset here: tumor region T2, inferior pole. CDR3 loop: CASSIATYQETQYF. The CDR3 nucleotides read TGTGCCAGCAGTATTGCAACGTACCAAGAGACACAGTACTTC.